The 26 T cell receptor beta chains below come from one sample, sequenced in a study of shared clonotypes between healthy human individuals. Produced via immunoSEQ multiplex PCR; TCRdb's table is partial and in-frame only. The sample carries around 1.1 million clones, approximately 75% recorded once. Sequencing was carried out using memory CD4+ T cells from PBMCs. Subset indicated: CD45RA-negative fraction. The receptors come from a man aged 18 to 35 in good health. Some clones in this sample may be carry-over from other donors' samples.

The chain has TRBV11-2 and TRBJ2-2, with TRBD2 identical over 7 bases. The CDR3 loop spans 17 amino acids. The trim removed 7 bases at V and 11 bases at J, leaving 22 bases unmatched. Germline V lookup: CDR1 SGHAT, CDR2 FQNNGV. CDR3 in amino acids: CASTWLIGSGSPRELFF. DNA for the CDR3: TGTGCCAGCACCTGGCTAATCGGTAGCGGGTCCCCGAGAGAGCTGTTTTTT.

V usage is TRBV9 and J usage is TRBJ2-7; 15 positions match TRBD2. The junction had 4 bases not matched to a gene; V was cut back by 3 bases and J by 6 bases. CDR3 length: 15 amino acids. Germline loops: CDR1 SGDLS, CDR2 YYNGEE. The CDR3 DNA is TGTGCCAGCAGCGCGGGGGGACTAGCGGGAGGCGAGCAGTACTTC. Encoded protein: CASSAGGLAGGEQYF.

As regards this clone: A far larger clone is a single base away, which makes a read error likely. Other nucleotide sequences from this sample produce the same CDR3. V gene TRBV5-4 combines with J gene TRBJ2-5, with D maybe TRBD1 (6 bases). Germline CDR1 is SGHNT and CDR2 is YYREEE (reference sequence). CDR3 size: 12 residues. Trimming cost V 2 bases and J 14 bases, with 16 bases left between them. CDR3 bases: TGTGCCAGCAGCTTAGATCGATCACAGGGTTACTTC. Protein product: CASSLDRSQGYF.

The chain carries TRBV7-9 and TRBJ2-3; D unresolved. The ends were cut back, 5 bases at V and 1 base at J, with 16 bases in the middle. Germline V gene sequence: CDR1 SEHNR, CDR2 FQNEAQ (reference sequence). This CDR3 comprises 16 residues. The chain's CDR3 is CASSPRVLAGTDTQYF. The CDR3 DNA reads as TGTGCCAGCAGCCCTCGGGTCCTCGCCGGCACAGATACGCAGTATTTT.

This chain uses TRBV7-3 with TRBJ2-1, with D perhaps given as TRBD1 or TRBD2 (5 bases each). Between the trimmed V and J ends, which lost 2 bases and 13 bases, there was a span of 12 bases. This CDR3 is built from 12 residues. Germline V gene sequence: CDR1 SGHTA, CDR2 FQGTGA. In DNA form, the CDR3 reads TGTGCCAGCAGCTTAGATTTCGGGACCCAGTTCTTC. Amino acids: CASSLDFGTQFF.

The chain uses TRBV7-8 and TRBJ2-3; 12 positions agree with TRBD2. Trimming cost V 1 base and J 5 bases; bases outside gene matches: 13. The CDR3 covers 19 residues. Germline V CDR1 and CDR2: SGHVS, FQNEAQ. As DNA, the CDR3 is TGTGCCAGCAGCTTAGGTCTAGCGGGAGGGCTAAGTGGAATAGATACGCAGTATTTT. It codes for CASSLGLAGGLSGIDTQYF.

Worth noting for this clone: Other DNA variants within this sample encode the same CDR3. The chain links TRBV28 to TRBJ2-2; 9 nucleotides match TRBD2. With 2 bases clipped from V and 5 bases from J, the junction kept 3 bases outside the gene matches. CDR1 MDHEN and CDR2 SYDVKM come from the germline V gene. This CDR3 region has 15 residues. The CDR3 DNA sequence: TGTGCCAGCAGTTTACGTACTAGCGGGACCGGGGAGCTGTTTTTT. Its protein product is CASSLRTSGTGELFF.

This clone was seen a single time. J is TRBJ2-7 and V is TRBV28; D may correspond to TRBD1 or TRBD2 (5 bases each). The CDR3 runs to 15 residues. Germline loops: CDR1 MDHEN, CDR2 SYDVKM. Trimming removed 4 bases at V and 4 bases at J, with 17 bases between. The CDR3 region is CASSSAGTVNYEQYF. In nucleotides, the CDR3 is TGTGCCAGCAGTTCAGCTGGGACGGTTAATTACGAGCAGTACTTC. The complete variable domain, with remaining parts taken from reference TRBV28 and TRBJ2-7, reads DVKVTQSSRYLVKRTGEKVFLECVQDMDHENMFWYRQDPGLGLRLIYFSYDVKMKEKGDIPEGYSVSREKKERFSLILESASTNQTSMYLCASSSAGTVNYEQYFGPGTRLTVT.

In the case of this clone: Other DNA sequences in the sample encode the same CDR3. V usage is TRBV18 and J usage is TRBJ2-2, with 8 bases that match TRBD1. The V segment lost 3 bases and the J segment 5 bases; nucleotides outside the gene matches: 2. Germline assignment: CDR1 KGHSH and CDR2 LQKENI. CDR3 length equals 14 residues. The CDR3 region has the DNA TGTGCCAGCTCACCGAGGACAGGGACCGGGGAGCTGTTTTTT. Protein sequence: CASSPRTGTGELFF.

The J gene is TRBJ2-5, the V gene TRBV5-1; 12 bases line up with TRBD2. V shed 2 bases, J shed 2 bases, and the junction held 1 base outside the gene matches. This CDR3 region has 15 residues. Germline CDR1 reads SGHRS; CDR2 reads YFSETQ. DNA for the CDR3: TGCGCCAGCAGCTTCCTAGCGGGAGGGCAAGAGACCCAGTACTTC. Translating it yields CASSFLAGGQETQYF.

The gene calls are TRBV6-1 and TRBJ1-2; TRBD1 agrees at 9 bases. This CDR3 has 18 residues. The germline gives CDR1 MNHNS, CDR2 SASEGT. With V trimmed by 4 bases and J by 1 base, 13 bases remained unmatched. Here the CDR3 reads CASSGRRLGQGDNYGYTF. The CDR3 DNA is TGTGCCAGCAGTGGTCGTAGGTTGGGACAGGGCGATAACTATGGCTACACCTTC.

This chain joins TRBV28 and TRBJ1-2; D uncertain. This CDR3 comprises 12 residues. V was trimmed by 5 bases and J by 6 bases, leaving 10 bases between them. Germline V gene lookup returns CDR1 MDHEN and CDR2 SYDVKM. CDR3 region: CASSGLGDGYTF. The CDR3 nucleotides read TGTGCCAGCAGTGGGCTCGGGGATGGCTACACCTTC.

J is TRBJ2-7 and V is TRBV30; the D is unclear. Between the trimmed V and J ends, which lost 5 bases and 1 base, there was a span of 9 bases. Per the germline V gene, CDR1 is GTSNPN and CDR2 is SVGIG (reference sequence). This CDR3 region has 12 residues. CDR3 region: CAWAAVSYEQYF. The CDR3 coding sequence is TGTGCCTGGGCGGCGGTTTCCTACGAGCAGTACTTC.

The chain has TRBV5-4 and TRBJ2-3, with 7 bases aligning to TRBD2. Germline CDR1 SGHNT, CDR2 YYREEE (reference sequence). Trimming took 3 bases from V and 2 from J; bases not matched to a gene: 9. This CDR3 is built from 16 residues. The CDR3 reads CASSSRELYLTDTQYF. The CDR3 region has the DNA TGTGCCAGCAGCTCGCGGGAGCTGTATCTCACAGATACGCAGTATTTT.

The rearrangement links TRBV6-1 to TRBJ2-7, with D possibly TRBD1 on 6 matching bases. The CDR3 runs 13 residues. V shed 6 bases and J shed 12 bases, with 21 bases lying between them. Germline V gives CDR1 MNHNS, CDR2 SASEGT. In nucleotides, the CDR3 is TGTGCCAGCAGGACAAACACAGGGTTAGCACTGTACTTC. Translated: CASRTNTGLALYF.

V gene TRBV7-9 combines with J gene TRBJ2-1, with 9 bases matching TRBD2. Germline V gene sequence: CDR1 SEHNR, CDR2 FQNEAQ (reference sequence). The CDR3 contains 15 residues. The trim removed 3 bases at V and 4 bases at J, leaving 4 bases unmatched. The DNA for the CDR3 is TGTGCCAGCAGCTTTGCCCTAGCGGGGTACAATGAGCAGTTCTTC. It encodes CASSFALAGYNEQFF.

Concerning this clone itself: Distinct nucleotide sequences in the sample also encode this CDR3. The chain carries TRBV18 and TRBJ2-5; D is perhaps TRBD1 or TRBD2 (5 bases each). CDR3 length equals 13 residues. The ends were cut back, 4 bases at V and 2 bases at J, with 8 bases in the middle. The germline gives CDR1 KGHSH, CDR2 LQKENI. CDR3 bases: TGTGCCAGCTCACGAGGGGAGCAAGAGACCCAGTACTTC. It is translated as CASSRGEQETQYF.

This sequence joins TRBV5-1 and TRBJ1-5; D call uncertain. Trimming shortened V by 7 bases and J by 0 bases, and 11 bases separated the two germline ends. The CDR3 loop spans 14 amino acids. The germline gives CDR1 SGHRS, CDR2 YFSETQ. CDR3 coding DNA: TGCGCCAGCCCTTCTACTTATAGCAATCAGCCCCAGCATTTT. It is translated as CASPSTYSNQPQHF.

The rearrangement links TRBV29-1 to TRBJ2-1, with 9 bases that match TRBD2. Looked up from germline, CDR1 is SQVTM and CDR2 is ANQGSEA. The CDR3 loop spans 13 amino acids. The CDR3 sequence is CSGGTSLVYEQFF. CDR3 DNA sequence: TGCAGTGGGGGGACTAGCCTGGTGTATGAGCAGTTCTTC.

The chain recombines TRBV7-9 with TRBJ2-4; D assignment may be TRBD1 or TRBD2 (5 bases each). From germline, CDR1 is SEHNR and CDR2 FQNEAQ (reference sequence). This CDR3 has 14 amino acids. Trimming took 5 bases from V and 7 from J, leaving 15 bases between them. The CDR3 spells CASSPSEGRNIQYF. The CDR3 bases are TGTGCCAGCAGCCCGTCAGAGGGGCGGAACATTCAGTACTTC. Drawing the rest from reference TRBV7-9 and TRBJ2-4, the complete variable domain is DTGVSQNPRHKITKRGQNVTFRCDPISEHNRLYWYRQTLGQGPEFLTYFQNEAQLEKSRLLSDRFSAERPKGSFSTLEIQRTEQGDSAMYLCASSPSEGRNIQYFGAGTRLSVL.

The chain uses TRBV5-1 and TRBJ2-2, with TRBD2 as a possible D gene (5 bases). Looked up from germline, CDR1 is SGHRS and CDR2 is YFSETQ. This CDR3 is built from 14 residues. The V gene lost 3 bases and the J gene lost 2 bases, with 8 bases spanning the gap. As DNA, the CDR3 is TGCGCCAGCAGCTGGAGCGGCAACACCGGGGAGCTGTTTTTT. Encoded protein: CASSWSGNTGELFF.

The J gene is TRBJ2-3, the V gene TRBV5-1; the D is unclear. Germline V gene lookup returns CDR1 SGHRS and CDR2 YFSETQ. The length of the CDR3 is 17 residues. Trimming left V 0 bases short and J 2 bases short, with 16 bases between. The CDR3 region has the DNA TGCGCCAGCAGCTTGGCCGAAAACCAATCTCCCACAGATACGCAGTATTTT. Protein product: CASSLAENQSPTDTQYF. The complete variable domain, with remaining parts taken from reference TRBV5-1 and TRBJ2-3, reads KAGVTQTPRYLIKTRGQQVTLSCSPISGHRSVSWYQQTPGQGLQFLFEYFSETQRNKGNFPGRFSGRQFSNSRSEMNVSTLELGDSALYLCASSLAENQSPTDTQYFGPGTRLTVL.

This sequence joins TRBV4-1 and TRBJ1-5; possibly TRBD1 for D (5 bases). Germline CDR1 and CDR2: MGHRA and YSYEKL. This CDR3 has 14 residues. The V end was cut by 4 bases, the J end by 5 bases, with 12 bases between. CDR3 protein: CASSLSGGDQPQHF. CDR3 nucleotide sequence: TGCGCCAGCAGCCTTTCGGGGGGGGATCAGCCCCAGCATTTT.

This chain uses TRBV30 with TRBJ2-7; 9 bases are shared with TRBD2. The trim removed 5 bases at V and 3 bases at J, leaving 5 bases unmatched. The CDR3 sequence is 13 residues long. Germline V CDR1 and CDR2: GTSNPN, SVGIG (reference sequence). The CDR3 loop reads CAWGASGIYEQYF. CDR3 coding DNA: TGTGCCTGGGGTGCTAGCGGGATCTACGAGCAGTACTTC.

This clone was seen a single time. In nucleotides, the CDR3 is TGTGCCAGCACCGACGGAGGTGGTTTGGGGAATGAGCAGTTCTTC. This translates into CASTDGGGLGNEQFF. This chain links TRBV6-5 with TRBJ2-1, with D perhaps TRBD2 (5 bases). CDR3 size: 15 residues. Germline-derived CDR1 and CDR2 are MNHEY and SVGAGI. V was cut by 7 bases and J by 7 bases, with 20 bases left in between.

V gene TRBV6-6 combines with J gene TRBJ1-2; D not certain. There are 15 residues in the CDR3. With 0 bases removed from V and 7 bases from J, the gap between germline ends came to 15 bases. Per germline, CDR1 MNHNY and CDR2 SVGAGI (reference sequence). The CDR3: CASSYSPAGLGGYTF. The CDR3 nucleotides read TGTGCCAGCAGTTACTCCCCCGCCGGGCTCGGTGGCTACACCTTC.